Here is one T cell receptor (beta chain) with its context. These data come from a study of T cell changes during pregnancy in multiple sclerosis. Generated by immunoSEQ multiplex PCR, the TCRdb table keeps only in-frame clones and is missing some. This sample carries under 50,000 clones, roughly 95% of them seen once, and the ten largest clones take around 3.9%. The CDR3 contains 15 residues. V shed 4 bases, J shed 2 bases, and the junction held 2 bases outside the gene matches. The germline V gene encodes CDR1 MGHDK and CDR2 SYGVNS. This chain joins TRBV25-1 and TRBJ2-6; 7 bases match TRBD2. The TCR was taken from a female donor with multiple sclerosis, enrolled in a pregnancy study. Sequencing was performed on CD8+ T cells from peripheral blood mononuclear cells, taken after pregnancy. In nucleotides, the CDR3 is TGTGCCAGCAGTGGGGGGGGGACTGGGGCCAACGTCCTGACTTTC. Encoded protein: CASSGGGTGANVLTF.